Each of the 22 T cell receptor beta chains below was sequenced from the same sample in a study of blood T cell repertoires in COVID-19. TCRdb's table, derived via immunoSEQ multiplex PCR, lists solely in-frame clones and lacks some. The sample includes 150,000 to 200,000 clones, 87% of them seen just once. Material: peripheral blood. The receptors come from a young man with active or convalescent COVID-19.

The chain employs TRBV28 and TRBJ1-2; unclear D gene. Germline V gene lookup returns CDR1 MDHEN and CDR2 SYDVKM. The CDR3 runs to 15 residues. V was clipped by 2 bases and J by 7 bases, with 17 bases between them. CDR3 loop: CASSLSAAYGSGYTF. The CDR3 nucleotides read TGTGCCAGCAGTTTAAGTGCTGCGTATGGGAGTGGCTACACCTTC.

This rearrangement joins TRBV9 to TRBJ1-2; D is uncertain. CDR3 length equals 14 residues. With 4 bases removed from V and 6 bases from J, the gap between germline ends came to 16 bases. Germline CDR1 is SGDLS and CDR2 is YYNGEE. The CDR3 sequence: CASSPSSTSNGYTF. The CDR3 nucleotides read TGTGCCAGCAGCCCGAGTTCGACATCGAATGGCTACACCTTC.

In its sample, this clone was seen a few times. V and J are TRBV5-1 and TRBJ1-2; D possibly corresponds to TRBD1 (6 bases). With 0 bases removed from V and 9 bases from J, the gap between germline ends came to 15 bases. Germline loops: CDR1 SGHRS, CDR2 YFSETQ. CDR3 length: 14 residues. CDR3 loop: CASSLAGEGVSYTF. CDR3 nucleotides: TGCGCCAGCAGCTTGGCCGGGGAGGGGGTTAGCTACACCTTC.

This sequence joins TRBV30 and TRBJ1-2, with a possible D match to TRBD1 (6 bases). The CDR3 runs to 13 residues. Trimming left V 3 bases short and J 8 bases short, with 16 bases between. Germline-derived CDR1 and CDR2 are GTSNPN and SVGIG (reference sequence). This chain's CDR3 is CAWRIQGRGGYTF. In DNA form, the CDR3 reads TGTGCCTGGAGAATACAGGGTAGGGGCGGCTACACCTTC.

The rearrangement uses TRBV7-2 and TRBJ1-5; no clear D. This CDR3 is 15 amino acids long. The V end was cut by 2 bases, the J end by 4 bases, with 12 bases between. Germline V gene data show CDR1 as SGHTA and CDR2 as FQGNSA. CDR3 sequence (DNA): TGTGCCAGCAGCTTATCAGGTCGGGGAAATCAGCCCCAGCATTTT. This gives the protein CASSLSGRGNQPQHF.

This chain connects TRBV5-4 to TRBJ1-1, with TRBD1 as a possible D gene (6 bases). Germline V CDR1 and CDR2: SGHNT, YYREEE (reference sequence). Deletions cut 0 bases from V and 3 bases from J, with 12 bases between. The CDR3 is 15 residues long. This CDR3 reads CASSLALGADTEAFF. The CDR3 DNA is TGTGCCAGCAGCTTGGCCCTGGGGGCGGACACTGAAGCTTTCTTT. Together with reference TRBV5-4 and TRBJ1-1, the CDR3 gives the full variable domain: ETGVTQSPTHLIKTRGQQVTLRCSSQSGHNTVSWYQQALGQGPQFIFQYYREEENGRGNFPPRFSGLQFPNYSSELNVNALELDDSALYLCASSLALGADTEAFFGQGTRLTVV.

The V and J genes are TRBV11-2 and TRBJ1-6, with 11 bases lining up with TRBD1. Germline values: CDR1 SGHAT, CDR2 FQNNGV. This CDR3 spans 15 amino acids. V lost 8 bases and J lost 3; bases outside the gene matches: 3. The CDR3, as DNA: TGTGCCAGCGGACAGGGGGCTCGCTATAATTCACCCCTCCACTTT. This translates into CASGQGARYNSPLHF.

The table lists this clone with a count of one. This sequence joins TRBV19 and TRBJ2-1; TRBD2 aligns across 7 bases. The CDR3 length is 14 residues. The V gene's germline CDR1 is LNHDA and CDR2 SQIVND (reference sequence). V lost 5 bases, J lost 4 bases, and 5 bases stayed unmatched. CDR3 sequence (DNA): TGTGCCAGTAGTGGGGCGGGAGATTACAATGAGCAGTTCTTC. Its translation is CASSGAGDYNEQFF.

J is TRBJ1-6 and V is TRBV5-8, with 7 bases fitting TRBD1. The trim removed 5 bases at V and 4 bases at J, leaving 9 bases unmatched. Germline-derived CDR1 and CDR2 are SGHTS and YDEGEE. The CDR3 consists of 16 residues. CDR3 residues: CASSLSPGQYNSPLHF. The CDR3 bases are TGTGCCAGCAGTTTGAGCCCGGGACAGTATAATTCACCCCTCCACTTT.

The rearrangement joins TRBV27 to TRBJ1-2, with D hard to call. The CDR3 covers 14 residues. Trimming shortened V by 2 bases and J by 0 bases, and 7 bases separated the two germline ends. The germline V gene encodes CDR1 MNHEY and CDR2 SMNVEV (reference sequence). The CDR3 bases are TGTGCCAGCAGTTTACCGGTAGCTAACTATGGCTACACCTTC. Translating gives CASSLPVANYGYTF.

J is TRBJ2-2 and V is TRBV3-1 (or the pseudogene TRBV3-2); D remains ambiguous. The CDR3 totals 14 residues. Deletions cut 6 bases from V and 1 base from J, with 9 bases between. Per the germline V gene, CDR1 is LGHDT and CDR2 is YNNKEL (reference sequence). DNA for the CDR3: TGTGCCAGCAGGCGGAGTCGGAACACCGGGGAGCTGTTTTTT. It specifies CASRRSRNTGELFF.

The chain carries TRBV29-1 and TRBJ1-1; 7 nucleotides line up with TRBD1. Trimming at V came to 3 bases and at J to 6 bases, leaving 22 bases not matched to a gene. This CDR3 contains 18 residues. Looked up from germline, CDR1 is SQVTM and CDR2 is ANQGSEA. Here the CDR3 reads CSVERAGGEDDVWAEAFF. DNA for the CDR3: TGCAGCGTTGAGAGGGCAGGGGGAGAGGACGATGTATGGGCTGAAGCTTTCTTT.

This chain links TRBV3-1 (or the pseudogene TRBV3-2) with TRBJ2-2, with a weak D call TRBD2 (6 bases). Per germline, CDR1 LGHDT and CDR2 YNNKEL (reference sequence). The CDR3 runs 17 residues. Between the trimmed V and J ends, which lost 0 bases and 5 bases, there was a span of 16 bases. CDR3 sequence (DNA): TGTGCCAGCAGCCAAGAACTCGGGGTGGGGGGTACCGGGGAGCTGTTTTTT. It codes for CASSQELGVGGTGELFF.

The genes are TRBV30 and TRBJ2-6; 11 bases map to TRBD1. Germline CDR1 and CDR2: GTSNPN and SVGIG (reference sequence). Trimming cost V 7 bases and J 5 bases; bases outside gene matches: 10. The CDR3 extends over 16 amino acids. CDR3 DNA sequence: TGTGCCTTCTCCCGGGACAGGGGGAATTGGGCCAACGTCCTGACTTTC. This sequence encodes CAFSRDRGNWANVLTF.

The J gene is TRBJ1-4, the V gene TRBV6-6, with unresolved D. Germline V CDR1 and CDR2: MNHNY, SVGAGI (reference sequence). With 8 bases removed from V and 3 bases from J, the gap between germline ends came to 10 bases. CDR3 length: 13 amino acids. CDR3 protein: CASGAASNEKLFF. The CDR3 DNA reads TGTGCCAGCGGAGCAGCTTCTAATGAAAAACTGTTTTTT.

The chain links TRBV11-2 to TRBJ2-7, with D perhaps TRBD1 (6 bases). The CDR3 length is 15 residues. V gave up 0 bases and J gave up 2 bases, with 11 bases separating them. The germline CDR1 and CDR2 sequences are SGHAT and FQNNGV. The DNA of the CDR3 is TGTGCCAGCAGCTTAGACCTGGGGGCCACCTACGAGCAGTACTTC. It encodes CASSLDLGATYEQYF.

The genes are TRBV7-3 and TRBJ2-2, with TRBD1 matching over 8 bases. In germline, CDR1 is SGHTA, CDR2 FQGTGA. J was trimmed by 3 bases and V by 4 bases; bases with no gene match: 4. This CDR3 is built from 15 residues. This CDR3 reads CASSYQGADTGELFF. As DNA, the CDR3 is TGTGCCAGCAGCTACCAGGGGGCTGACACCGGGGAGCTGTTTTTT. The complete variable domain, with remaining parts taken from reference TRBV7-3 and TRBJ2-2, reads GAGVSQTPSNKVTEKGKYVELRCDPISGHTALYWYRQSLGQGPEFLIYFQGTGAADDSGLPNDRFFAVRPEGSVSTLKIQRTERGDSAVYLCASSYQGADTGELFFGEGSRLTVL.

The V gene is TRBV10-3, the J gene TRBJ2-2; tentatively, D is TRBD2 (6 bases). CDR1 and CDR2 (germline): ENHRY, SYGVKD. The V end was cut by 6 bases, the J end by 5 bases, with 7 bases between. This CDR3 has 12 residues. CDR3 amino acids: CAISGTTGELFF. Here the CDR3 DNA reads TGTGCCATCAGCGGGACTACCGGGGAGCTGTTTTTT.

The chain has TRBV10-3 and TRBJ1-1, with D possibly matching TRBD1 (5 bases). This CDR3 is built from 13 residues. Germline assignment: CDR1 ENHRY and CDR2 SYGVKD. Trimming removed 5 bases at V and 1 base at J, with 8 bases between. CDR3 nucleotide sequence: TGTGCCATCAGTACGCAGGGGAACACTGAAGCTTTCTTT. Protein sequence: CAISTQGNTEAFF.

This chain joins TRBV29-1 and TRBJ1-4; TRBD1 matches 9 bases. The trim removed 4 bases at V and 7 bases at J, leaving 10 bases unmatched. This CDR3 region has 15 residues. Germline CDR1 and CDR2: SQVTM and ANQGSEA. The CDR3 DNA is TGCAGCGTTGGGTCCGGGACAGGGACAGGTGAAAAACTGTTTTTT. This gives the protein CSVGSGTGTGEKLFF.

The genes are TRBV9 and TRBJ1-6; a possible D gene is TRBD1 (5 bases). Per germline, CDR1 SGDLS and CDR2 YYNGEE. Trimming took 1 base from V and 9 from J, leaving 11 bases between them. This CDR3 is built from 14 residues. The CDR3 region is CASSVNTGGSPLHF. Written as DNA, the CDR3 is TGTGCCAGCAGCGTAAACACCGGGGGTTCACCCCTCCACTTT.

This chain links TRBV7-8 with TRBJ1-2, with 7 bases aligning to TRBD1. The germline V gene has CDR1 SGHVS and CDR2 FQNEAQ. There are 14 residues in the CDR3. With V trimmed by 1 base and J by 5 bases, 4 bases remained unmatched. As DNA, the CDR3 is TGTGCCAGCAGCTTAGGACAGGGAGAATATGGCTACACCTTC. Translated, it gives CASSLGQGEYGYTF.